This T cell receptor (beta chain) originates from a study of T-cell memory formation after mild COVID-19 (dated by TCRdb to about 2021). Broadly, across the study: TCR sequence clusters from the two donors were found to be largely donor specific. Longitudinal TCRalpha and TCRbeta repertoire sequencing tracked T-cell clones expanding and contracting after mild COVID-19 in two donors. The cohort comprised two young, previously healthy adult volunteers, one female and one male. What the authors observed across the whole study: The detection of some responding clones in pre-infection memory suggests that pre-existing cross-reactive memory T cells joined the SARS-CoV-2 response. Only a couple of mild cases were covered in the study, and larger cohorts including severe cases with pre-infection samples were considered necessary. Clones contracting from day 15 to 85 had balanced CD4/CD8 phenotypes, while a second wave expanding from day 15 to 37 was biased towards CD4+. Whether the second-wave clones peaking on day 37 were SARS-CoV-2 specific was not confirmed. Contracting CD4+ clones appeared mostly in the CM and EM memory subsets, whereas CD8+ clones were enriched in EMRA.

This clonotype is regarded as medium-sized (0.01 to 0.1%). It lacks a known antigen. No base quality information exists; no much larger clone differs at one position. TCRdb records Illumina NovaSeq 6000 as the sequencer. TCRalpha and TCRbeta cDNA libraries were constructed by 5'RACE with constant-segment primers, with sample barcodes and unique molecular identifiers being introduced. RNA was extracted from every sample with Trizol reagent. Library amplification was performed in two PCR steps, and a second sample barcode and Illumina TruSeq adapters were introduced in the second step. Sequencing of libraries was performed on an Illumina NovaSeq with 2 x 150 bp paired-end reads. As for how the authors treated the data: Demultiplexing of reads and collapsing into UMI-guided consensus sequences were performed with migec v1.2.7. Using mixcr v2.1.11, UMI consensuses were aligned to TRA and TRB V and J templates and then assembled into clonotypes. Clonotypes were classified as expanded or contracted when called significant by both edgeR and NoisET, with noise models trained on biological replicates. edgeR calls used a false discovery rate-adjusted p below 0.01 and a log2 fold-change threshold of 1. PCA with hierarchical clustering of max-normalized trajectories of the 1000 most abundant clonotypes was used as exploratory dynamics analysis. Each responding clone was given a CD4 or CD8 phenotype based on the CD4+ and CD8+ repertoires, which had been sequenced separately. TCRdb redid the processing of the public reads, applying fastp at Q25 and MiXCR, and retained in-frame beta chains. Entries that share a CDR3 protein sequence are merged under the most common genes and DNA. TCRdb assigned the V and J calls; the authors' analysis was not used. The sample table contains around 29,000 distinct CDR3 sequences; only one count was recorded for 16% of them. The top ten clones comprise around 1.5% of the sample.

Ficoll-Paque density gradient centrifugation was the method used to isolate PBMCs. V sheds 6 bases and J sheds 0 bases, leaving 13 bases between their ends. Including cysteine and phenylalanine, the CDR3 has 15 amino acids. CDR3 DNA only is kept here, 45 bases in frame from base 1. Input material: PBMCs or a T cell subset sorted from them (not recorded which). The sequence came from an adult who had mild COVID-19 (a few samples of this study predate the infection). The sample titles of this study are shuffled in the database, so cell type and time point are left out. The V gene is TRBV12-3 or TRBV12-4 and the J gene is TRBJ2-3; the D gene remains uncertain. The nucleotides read TGTGCCAGCAGACTCCTGAGATCTAGCACAGATACGCAGTATTTT. This encodes CASRLLRSSTDTQYF.